The 21 T cell receptor beta chains given below trace back to one sample, sequenced in a study of T cells in Graves' hyperthyroidism and ophthalmopathy. Amplified TCR beta CDR3 regions derived from RNA transcripts. A first-round RT-PCR of the TCR CDR3 used the HTBI primer set. TCRdb re-analysed the multiplex PCR reads in MiXCR, keeping a single row per CDR3 protein. The sample lists about 640,000 distinct CDR3 sequences, 20% seen once, with 34% in the top ten. The material sequenced was blood. These receptor sequences come from a man younger than 40 with Graves' ophthalmopathy.

This clonotype was seen at least ten times. The chain uses TRBV7-2 and TRBJ2-3; TRBD2 matches at 10 bases. The CDR3 runs to 17 residues. Germline-derived CDR1 and CDR2 are SGHTA and FQGNSA. V shed 1 base and J 3 bases; nucleotides not matched to a gene: 7. The CDR3 spells CASSLVFGGLATDTQYF. For the CDR3, the DNA is TGTGCCAGCAGCTTAGTTTTTGGGGGACTAGCGACAGATACGCAGTATTTT. Filled out from reference TRBV7-2 and TRBJ2-3, the complete variable domain reads GAGVSQSPSNKVTEKGKDVELRCDPISGHTALYWYRQSLGQGLEFLIYFQGNSAPDKSGLPSDRFSAERTGGSVSTLTIQRTQQEDSAVYLCASSLVFGGLATDTQYFGPGTRLTVL.

The rearrangement uses TRBV27 and TRBJ2-7; no clear D gene. Trimming stripped 2 bases from V and 5 bases from J, with 13 bases between. The CDR3 totals 14 residues. Looked up from germline, CDR1 is MNHEY and CDR2 is SMNVEV (reference sequence). CDR3 DNA sequence: TGTGCCAGCAGTTTAACAGATTCTGGACACGAGCAGTACTTC. Its protein product is CASSLTDSGHEQYF.

This clonotype has at least ten counts. The CDR3 nucleotides are TGTGCCTGGAGTGTAGGGACGGCCGAGACCGGGGAGCTGTTTTTT. It encodes CAWSVGTAETGELFF. The V gene is TRBV30, the J gene TRBJ2-2, with D perhaps given as TRBD1 or TRBD2 (5 bases each). Trimming cost V 0 bases and J 5 bases, with 13 bases left between them. This CDR3 has 15 residues. The germline V gene has CDR1 GTSNPN and CDR2 SVGIG (reference sequence).

The chain recombines TRBV7-6 with TRBJ1-2, with D unclear. This CDR3 is 12 amino acids long. CDR1 and CDR2 (germline): SGHVS, FNYEAQ. V was trimmed by 4 bases and J by 7 bases, leaving 10 bases between them. The CDR3 sequence is CASSSTLGGYTF. For the CDR3, the DNA is TGTGCCAGCAGCTCTACCCTTGGTGGCTACACCTTC.

The V call is TRBV20-1, the J call TRBJ2-7; D is perhaps TRBD1 (6 bases). CDR1 is DFQATT and CDR2 is SNEGSKA in the germline V gene (reference sequence). The V and J ends lost 1 base and 4 bases respectively, with 17 bases between them. This CDR3 region has 15 residues. CDR3 DNA sequence: TGCAGTGCTAGAGCCCTACAGGGTAAAGTATACGAGCAGTACTTC. Amino acid sequence: CSARALQGKVYEQYF.

V gene TRBV6-2 or TRBV6-3 combines with J gene TRBJ1-1; D gene uncertain. Germline CDR1 reads MNHEY; CDR2 reads SVGEGT. The CDR3 has 13 residues. The ends were cut back, 4 bases at V and 1 base at J, with 7 bases in the middle. The CDR3 loop reads CASSFRKNTEAFF. In DNA, the CDR3 is TGTGCCAGCAGTTTCAGGAAGAACACTGAAGCTTTCTTT.

This chain connects TRBV28 to TRBJ2-7; D may be TRBD1 (5 bases). V gave up 5 bases and J gave up 5 bases, with 19 bases separating them. The germline gives CDR1 MDHEN, CDR2 SYDVKM. CDR3 length: 15 residues. CDR3 amino acids: CASSPSGRALHEQYF. The CDR3 region has the DNA TGTGCCAGCAGTCCCTCCGGCAGGGCGCTGCACGAGCAGTACTTC.

This clonotype was counted a few times. The CDR3 reads CASSLTSNNEQFF. CDR3 in DNA: TGTGCCAGCAGCTTAACAAGCAACAATGAGCAGTTCTTC. The V gene is TRBV7-9, the J gene TRBJ2-1; no clear D gene. This CDR3 is 13 amino acids long. The germline CDR1 and CDR2 sequences are SEHNR and FQNEAQ (reference sequence). V dropped 2 bases and J dropped 5 bases, with 7 bases sitting between them.

The chain combines TRBV7-8 with TRBJ2-5; no clear D. Germline V CDR1 and CDR2: SGHVS, FQNEAQ. The CDR3 runs to 15 residues. V was shortened by 3 bases and J by 5 bases, with 16 bases between the two germline ends. DNA of the CDR3: TGTGCCAGCAGCTTCGACGGCGGCCAAGTGGAGACCCAGTACTTC. Encoded protein: CASSFDGGQVETQYF.

This clonotype was observed a handful of times. The chain employs TRBV7-9 and TRBJ1-5, with D unclear. The CDR3 has 14 amino acids. CDR1 is SEHNR, CDR2 FQNEAQ, per germline (reference sequence). V dropped 4 bases and J dropped 1 base, with 8 bases sitting between them. The CDR3 bases are TGTGCCAGCAGCTCGAACACCAGCAATCAGCCCCAGCATTTT. Translated: CASSSNTSNQPQHF.

This clonotype was detected ten times or more. V is TRBV13 and J is TRBJ2-1, with 7 bases fitting TRBD1. The CDR3 is made up of 14 amino acids. Looked up from germline, CDR1 is PRHDT and CDR2 is FYEKMQ (reference sequence). J lost 2 bases, V lost 5 bases, and 3 bases had no gene match. Here the CDR3 reads CASSPGQAYNEQFF. CDR3 coding DNA: TGTGCCAGCAGCCCAGGACAGGCCTACAATGAGCAGTTCTTC.

This clonotype has ten or more counts. The rearrangement uses TRBV6-2 or TRBV6-3 and TRBJ2-1; D gene ambiguous. This CDR3 region has 14 residues. CDR1 MNHEY and CDR2 SVGEGT come from the germline V gene. V gave up 8 bases and J gave up 4 bases, with 15 bases separating them. The CDR3 here is CASCGPISYNEQFF. CDR3 coding DNA: TGTGCCAGCTGTGGACCGATATCTTACAATGAGCAGTTCTTC.

This clonotype was found many times. This chain uses TRBV3-1 with TRBJ2-1, with 13 bases that match TRBD2. This CDR3 comprises 16 residues. The V segment lost 1 base and the J segment 6 bases; nucleotides outside the gene matches: 3. Germline CDR1 and CDR2: LGHDT and YNNKEL (reference sequence). For the CDR3, the DNA is TGTGCCAGCAGCCAAGGACTAGCGGGAGGTTCCAATGAGCAGTTCTTC. Its translation is CASSQGLAGGSNEQFF.

The rearrangement joins TRBV30 to TRBJ2-1; 12 nucleotides match TRBD2. V dropped 0 bases and J dropped 9; count of bases not matched to a gene: 15. The CDR3 totals 18 residues. CDR1 and CDR2 (germline): GTSNPN, SVGIG (reference sequence). CDR3 amino acids: CAWSVRKGASGRAGEQFF. The CDR3 region has the DNA TGTGCCTGGAGTGTACGAAAAGGGGCTAGCGGGAGGGCGGGTGAGCAGTTCTTC.

This clonotype was counted only a few times. This chain links TRBV27 with TRBJ2-1; D perhaps matches TRBD2 (5 bases). This CDR3 is 14 amino acids long. The germline CDR1 and CDR2 sequences are MNHEY and SMNVEV (reference sequence). Trimming removed 3 bases at V and 6 bases at J, with 12 bases between. The CDR3 DNA reads TGTGCCAGCAGTTTGGGGAGCGGCGGCAATGAGCAGTTCTTC. It is translated as CASSLGSGGNEQFF.

In its sample, this clonotype was seen many times. The V call is TRBV10-3, the J call TRBJ2-3; D is ambiguous. The germline V gene has CDR1 ENHRY and CDR2 SYGVKD. With 3 bases removed from V and 6 bases from J, the gap between germline ends came to 7 bases. The CDR3 runs 12 residues. The CDR3 region has the DNA TGTGCCATCAGTGATGATGCGGATACGCAGTATTTT. It specifies CAISDDADTQYF.

This clonotype was seen repeatedly, ten times or more. V usage is TRBV28 and J usage is TRBJ1-2; a weak D match, TRBD1 (6 bases). Germline loops: CDR1 MDHEN, CDR2 SYDVKM. This CDR3 comprises 12 residues. V gave up 6 bases and J gave up 8 bases, with 13 bases separating them. CDR3 DNA: TGTGCCAGCAGCCCTGGACAGTTGGGCTACACCTTC. This encodes CASSPGQLGYTF.

V usage is TRBV27 and J usage is TRBJ1-5; tentative D call: TRBD1 (6 bases). Germline loops: CDR1 MNHEY, CDR2 SMNVEV (reference sequence). CDR3 length equals 15 residues. Trimming removed 4 bases from V and 8 bases from J, with 18 bases in between. Written as DNA, the CDR3 is TGTGCCAGCAGTTCCTCGGGCAGGGGACGGGAGCCCCAGCATTTT. Its protein is CASSSSGRGREPQHF.

This clonotype was seen more than once but under ten times. The rearrangement links TRBV6-1 to TRBJ1-4; maybe TRBD1 (5 bases). The V and J ends lost 2 bases and 10 bases respectively, with 11 bases between them. This CDR3 region has 13 residues. CDR1 and CDR2 (germline): MNHNS, SASEGT. CDR3 DNA: TGTGCCAGCAGTGAAATGAGGGACGGAAAACTGTTTTTT. This codes for CASSEMRDGKLFF.

This clonotype has a handful of counts. The chain recombines TRBV5-1 with TRBJ2-7; 7 nucleotides align to TRBD2. J lost 0 bases, V lost 1 base, and 7 bases had no gene match. Germline V gene lookup returns CDR1 SGHRS and CDR2 YFSETQ. CDR3 length: 16 amino acids. The CDR3 DNA reads TGCGCCAGCAGCTTGTGGTTAGCGGGCAGCTCCTACGAGCAGTACTTC. Translating gives CASSLWLAGSSYEQYF. The full variable domain, in which reference TRBV5-1 and TRBJ2-7 provide the parts outside the CDR3, is KAGVTQTPRYLIKTRGQQVTLSCSPISGHRSVSWYQQTPGQGLQFLFEYFSETQRNKGNFPGRFSGRQFSNSRSEMNVSTLELGDSALYLCASSLWLAGSSYEQYFGPGTRLTVT.

This clonotype was seen a handful of times. The V gene is TRBV6-1, the J gene TRBJ2-2; 8 bases agree with TRBD2. This CDR3 comprises 14 residues. V shed 9 bases, J shed 4 bases, and the junction held 7 bases outside the gene matches. Per the germline V gene, CDR1 is MNHNS and CDR2 is SASEGT. The CDR3 sequence is CASKSGSPTGELFF. CDR3 nucleotide sequence: TGTGCCAGTAAAAGCGGGAGCCCCACCGGGGAGCTGTTTTTT.